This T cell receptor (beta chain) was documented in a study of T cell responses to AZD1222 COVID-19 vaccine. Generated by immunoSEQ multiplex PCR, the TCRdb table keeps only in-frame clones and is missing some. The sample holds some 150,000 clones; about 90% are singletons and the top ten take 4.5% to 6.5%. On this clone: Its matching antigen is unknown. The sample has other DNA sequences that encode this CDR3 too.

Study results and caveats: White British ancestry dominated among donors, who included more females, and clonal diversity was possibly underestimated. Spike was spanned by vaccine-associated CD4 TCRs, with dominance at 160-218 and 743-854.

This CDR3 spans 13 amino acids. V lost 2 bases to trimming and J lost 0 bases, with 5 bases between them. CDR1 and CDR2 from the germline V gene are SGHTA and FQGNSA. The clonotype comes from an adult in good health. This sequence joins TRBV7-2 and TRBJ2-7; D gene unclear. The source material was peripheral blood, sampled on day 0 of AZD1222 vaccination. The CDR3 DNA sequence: TGTGCCAGCAGCTTAAGTAGCTCCTACGAGCAGTACTTC. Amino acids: CASSLSSSYEQYF.